Described below is a single TCR beta chain sequence and its context. Per the original data handling: Amplification from reference gene primers served as the basis for estimated nucleated cell counts. The table came from immunoSEQ multiplex PCR; TCRdb's copy has only in-frame clones and leaves some out. The V and J calls and clone size were taken over from that table, and D and trimming were inferred from the DNA. The sample carries 90,000 to 100,000 clones, less than 90% recorded once. These data come from a study of blood T cell repertoires in COVID-19. Looked up from germline, CDR1 is MGHRA and CDR2 is YSYEKL. The CDR3 covers 16 residues. The V gene end was trimmed by 1 base and the J gene end by 4 bases; junction bases not matched to a gene: 6.

V usage is TRBV4-1 and J usage is TRBJ2-5; 10 bases map to TRBD2. Sequenced: peripheral blood. The TCR was taken from a man aged 65-85 years with active or convalescent COVID-19. The CDR3 region is CASSQGGTSVRETQYF. DNA for the CDR3: TGCGCCAGCAGCCAAGGCGGGACTAGCGTCCGAGAGACCCAGTACTTC.